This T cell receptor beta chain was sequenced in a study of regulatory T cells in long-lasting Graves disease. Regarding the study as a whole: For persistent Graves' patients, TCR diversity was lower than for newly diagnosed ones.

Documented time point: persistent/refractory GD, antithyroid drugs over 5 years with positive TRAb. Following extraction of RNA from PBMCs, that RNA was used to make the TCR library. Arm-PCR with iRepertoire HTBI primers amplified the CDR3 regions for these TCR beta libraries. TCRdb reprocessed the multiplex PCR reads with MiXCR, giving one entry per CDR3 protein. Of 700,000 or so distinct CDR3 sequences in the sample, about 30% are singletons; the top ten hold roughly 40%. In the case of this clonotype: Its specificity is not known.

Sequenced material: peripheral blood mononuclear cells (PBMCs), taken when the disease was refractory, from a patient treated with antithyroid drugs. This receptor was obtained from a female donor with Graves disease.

The CDR3 here is CASSAGHFGAEAFF. In DNA, the CDR3 is TGTGCCAGCAGCGCAGGACATTTTGGCGCTGAAGCTTTCTTT. The chain uses TRBV11-3 and TRBJ1-1, with a tentative D call TRBD1 (5 bases). The germline V and J ends were trimmed by 5 bases and 6 bases, with 16 bases remaining between them. The CDR3 sequence is 14 residues long. Germline CDR1 reads SGHNT; CDR2 reads YENEEA. Based on the CDR3 plus reference TRBV11-3 and TRBJ1-1, the full variable domain is EAGVVQSPRYKIIEKKQPVAFWCNPISGHNTLYWYLQNLGQGPELLIRYENEEAVDDSQLPKDRFSAERLKGVDSTLKIQPAELGDSAVYLCASSAGHFGAEAFFGQGTRLTVV.